This section outlines one TCR beta chain sequence together with its context. Its antigen remains unknown. The PCR made use of 60 Vbeta and 13 Jbeta primers. The table came from immunoSEQ multiplex PCR; TCRdb's copy has only in-frame clones and leaves some out. Its table lists 38,000 or so clones. CDR1 and CDR2 (germline): LNHDA, SQIVND (reference sequence). V shed 6 bases, J shed 4 bases, and the junction held 4 bases outside the gene matches. The length of the CDR3 is 13 residues. This sample was taken from a study of cytomegalovirus exposure and HLA in healthy donors. Study-level background: Unique TCRs numbering roughly 85 million, obtained from HLA-typed donors, made up an early data release.

It was healthy bone marrow donors who served as donors. Study-wide results and limits: It was 150 to 200 TCR beta chains that were listed as cytomegalovirus-associated. It was likely that a cluster of highly shared sequence variants was a sequencing artifact.

The TCR sequence derives from a man under 40 in good health and CMV-seronegative. This chain uses TRBV19 with TRBJ1-1; 8 positions agree with TRBD1. Sequencing used PBMCs. The CDR3 DNA sequence: TGTGCCAGTAGCAAAACAGGGGGCACTGAAGCTTTCTTT. The encoded protein is CASSKTGGTEAFF.